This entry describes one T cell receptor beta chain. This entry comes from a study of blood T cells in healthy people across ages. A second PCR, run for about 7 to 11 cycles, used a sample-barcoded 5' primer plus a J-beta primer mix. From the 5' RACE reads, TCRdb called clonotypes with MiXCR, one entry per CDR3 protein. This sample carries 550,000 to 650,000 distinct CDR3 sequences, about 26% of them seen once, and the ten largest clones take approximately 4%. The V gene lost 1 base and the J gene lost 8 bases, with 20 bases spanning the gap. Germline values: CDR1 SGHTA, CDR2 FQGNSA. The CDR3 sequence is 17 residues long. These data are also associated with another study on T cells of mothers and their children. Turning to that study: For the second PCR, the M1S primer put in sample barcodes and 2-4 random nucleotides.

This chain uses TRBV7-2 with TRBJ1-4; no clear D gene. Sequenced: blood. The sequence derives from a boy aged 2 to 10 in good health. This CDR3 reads CASSLGSGLMAVEKLFF. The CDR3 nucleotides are TGTGCCAGCAGCTTAGGGTCTGGACTTATGGCGGTGGAAAAACTGTTTTTT. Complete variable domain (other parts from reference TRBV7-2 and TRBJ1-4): GAGVSQSPSNKVTEKGKDVELRCDPISGHTALYWYRQSLGQGLEFLIYFQGNSAPDKSGLPSDRFSAERTGGSVSTLTIQRTQQEDSAVYLCASSLGSGLMAVEKLFFGSGTQLSVL.